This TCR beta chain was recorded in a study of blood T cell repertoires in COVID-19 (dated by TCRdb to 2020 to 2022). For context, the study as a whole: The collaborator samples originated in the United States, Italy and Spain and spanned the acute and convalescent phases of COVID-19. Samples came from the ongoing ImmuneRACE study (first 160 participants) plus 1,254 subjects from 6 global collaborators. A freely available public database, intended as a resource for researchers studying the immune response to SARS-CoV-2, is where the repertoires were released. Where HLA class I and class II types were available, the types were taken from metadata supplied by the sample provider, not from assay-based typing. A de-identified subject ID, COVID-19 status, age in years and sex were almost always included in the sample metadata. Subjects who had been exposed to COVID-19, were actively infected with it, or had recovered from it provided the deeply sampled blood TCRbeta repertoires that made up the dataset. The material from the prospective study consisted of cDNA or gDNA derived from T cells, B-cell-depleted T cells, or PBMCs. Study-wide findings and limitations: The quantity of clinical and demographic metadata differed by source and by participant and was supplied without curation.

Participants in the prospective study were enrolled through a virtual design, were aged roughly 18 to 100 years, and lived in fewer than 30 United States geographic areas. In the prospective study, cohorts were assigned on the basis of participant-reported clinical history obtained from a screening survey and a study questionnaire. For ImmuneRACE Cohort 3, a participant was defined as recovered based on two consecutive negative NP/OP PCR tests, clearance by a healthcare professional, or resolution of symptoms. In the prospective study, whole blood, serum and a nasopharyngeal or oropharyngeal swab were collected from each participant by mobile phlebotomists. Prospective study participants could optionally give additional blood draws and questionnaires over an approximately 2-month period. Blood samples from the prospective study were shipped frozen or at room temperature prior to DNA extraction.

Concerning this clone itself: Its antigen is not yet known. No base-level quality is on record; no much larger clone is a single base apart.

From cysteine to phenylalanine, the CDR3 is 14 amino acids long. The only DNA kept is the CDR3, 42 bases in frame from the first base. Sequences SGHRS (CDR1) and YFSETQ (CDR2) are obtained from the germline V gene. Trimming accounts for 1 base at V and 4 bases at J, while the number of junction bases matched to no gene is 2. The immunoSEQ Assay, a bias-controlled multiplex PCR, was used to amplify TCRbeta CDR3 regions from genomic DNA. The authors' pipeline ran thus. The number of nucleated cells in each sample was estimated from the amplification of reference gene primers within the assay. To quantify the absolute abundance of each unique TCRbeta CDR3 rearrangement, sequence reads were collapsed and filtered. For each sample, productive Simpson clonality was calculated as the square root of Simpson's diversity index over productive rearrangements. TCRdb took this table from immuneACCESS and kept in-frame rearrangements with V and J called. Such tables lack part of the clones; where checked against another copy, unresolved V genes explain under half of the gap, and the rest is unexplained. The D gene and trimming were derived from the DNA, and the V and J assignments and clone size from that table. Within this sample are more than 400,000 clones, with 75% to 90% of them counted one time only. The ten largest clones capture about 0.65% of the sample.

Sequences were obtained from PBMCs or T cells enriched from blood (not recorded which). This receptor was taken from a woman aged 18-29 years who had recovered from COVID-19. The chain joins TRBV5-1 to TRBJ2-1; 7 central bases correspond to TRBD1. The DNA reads TGCGCCAGCAGCTTGAACAGGGGATACAATGAGCAGTTCTTC. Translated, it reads CASSLNRGYNEQFF.